This TCR beta chain was sequenced in a study of CD8 T cells in ankylosing spondylitis (dated by TCRdb to the late 2010s). For context, the study as a whole: T cell receptor beta repertoires were profiled in healthy donors and ankylosing spondylitis patients so that disease-linked TCR variants could be found. The whole study cohort included 90 to 120 healthy donors and around 24 ankylosing spondylitis patients. Peripheral blood was sampled, and synovial fluid was additionally collected from ankylosing spondylitis patients.

General study outcomes and caveats: Some of the motif variants had been reported before in the synovial fluid and blood of reactive arthritis patients, a finding that suggests common disease-initiation mechanisms. A TCR beta motif of about 8 highly homologous amino acid variants appeared characteristic of blood from ankylosing spondylitis patients. In peripheral blood, the disease-linked clones were found at relatively low frequencies and had a CD8+ phenotype. The disease-linked clones were reported to be significantly enriched in matched synovial fluid samples from ankylosing spondylitis patients.

CDR1 and CDR2 (MNHEY, SVGEGT) derive from the germline V gene. Trimmed from V: 2 bases; trimmed from J: 3 bases; junction bases lacking a gene match: 2. From its cysteine to its phenylalanine, the CDR3 spans 14 amino acids. The entry retains the CDR3 DNA only, 42 bases that are in frame from base 1. This clonotype was picked up many times. No antigen is known for it. One base away there is no much larger clone; base qualities are not given. The reads were generated on an Illumina HiSeq 2500. Quantitative 5'-RACE with molecular barcodes was the method used to prepare the TCR beta libraries. From the authors' description of their analysis: A new computational method based on a probabilistic model of VDJ rearrangement was used to identify disease-linked TCR variants. TCRdb trimmed public reads at Q25 via fastp, called clones via MiXCR and kept in-frame beta chains. All rows with the same CDR3 protein become a single entry with the most common DNA and genes. What appears here as the V and J calls and clone size reflects TCRdb's work, not the paper's. This sample gives some 130,000 distinct CDR3 sequences in total; 9.3% of them show up just once. Of the sample, roughly 3.3% falls within the top ten clones.

Sample: blood, either unsorted or a sorted T cell fraction (not recorded which). This clonotype was sampled from a male donor with ankylosing spondylitis or in good health (not recorded which). Recombination connected TRBV6-2 or TRBV6-3 to TRBJ2-7, with TRBD1 matching 9 junction bases. This receptor has the CDR3 CASSYRDRVYEQYF. The DNA sequence reads TGTGCCAGCAGTTACCGGGACAGGGTCTACGAGCAGTACTTC.